This T cell receptor beta chain is drawn from a study of cytomegalovirus exposure and HLA in healthy donors. PCR employed 60 Vbeta and 13 Jbeta primers. The protocol was immunoSEQ multiplex PCR, while the TCRdb copy is restricted to in-frame clones and leaves out a portion. The sample records more than 150,000 clones, roughly nine tenths being singletons. The germline V gene has CDR1 MNHNS and CDR2 SASEGT. The CDR3 runs 15 residues. Trimming took 6 bases from V and 1 from J; bases not matched to a gene: 4. The V call is TRBV6-1, the J call TRBJ2-1; 9 bases line up with TRBD2. This TCR was sampled from a girl less than two years old in good health and CMV-seronegative. Sequencing was done on a sample of PBMCs. The CDR3 loop is CASSDSGRSYNEQFF. The CDR3 region has the DNA TGTGCCAGCAGCGATAGCGGGAGATCCTACAATGAGCAGTTCTTC.